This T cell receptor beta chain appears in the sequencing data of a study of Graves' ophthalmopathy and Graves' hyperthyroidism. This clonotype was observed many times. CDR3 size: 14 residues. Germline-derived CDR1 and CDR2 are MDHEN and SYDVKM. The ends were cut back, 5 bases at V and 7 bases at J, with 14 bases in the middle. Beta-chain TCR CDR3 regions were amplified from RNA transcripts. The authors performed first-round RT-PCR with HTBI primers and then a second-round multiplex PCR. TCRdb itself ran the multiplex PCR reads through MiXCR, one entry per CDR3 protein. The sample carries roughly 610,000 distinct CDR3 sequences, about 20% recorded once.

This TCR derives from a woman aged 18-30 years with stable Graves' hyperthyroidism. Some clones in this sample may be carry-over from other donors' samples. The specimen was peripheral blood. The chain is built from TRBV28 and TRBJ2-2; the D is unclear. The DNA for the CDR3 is TGTGCCAGCAGTCGATATGCCTTAGGCGGGGAGCTGTTTTTT. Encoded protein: CASSRYALGGELFF.